The next 30 T cell receptor beta chains were all read from a single sample in a study of metastatic and nonmetastatic thyroid tumors. No patient received treatment before thyroid surgery. TCRdb re-called clones via MiXCR from the PCR reads. The data contain around 15,000 clones, about 35% of them singletons. The sequencing input was tumor tissue. These TCRs come from a male donor with papillary thyroid cancer or a benign thyroid nodule (not recorded which). Some clones in this sample may be carry-over from other donors' samples.

This clone was counted at least ten times. The V and J genes are TRBV9 and TRBJ2-6, with no clear D. The germline gives CDR1 SGDLS, CDR2 YYNGEE. This CDR3 has 15 amino acids. Trimming stripped 2 bases from V and 0 bases from J, with 6 bases between. CDR3 sequence reads: CASSVPGSGANVLTF. The CDR3 DNA reads TGTGCCAGCAGCGTTCCAGGCTCTGGGGCCAACGTCCTGACTTTC.

This clone has a handful of counts. The chain joins TRBV20-1 to TRBJ1-2, with TRBD1 matching over 7 bases. The V and J ends lost 0 bases and 7 bases, in that order; junction bases with no gene match: 14. There are 16 residues in the CDR3. Germline V gene sequence: CDR1 DFQATT, CDR2 SNEGSKA (reference sequence). The CDR3 DNA sequence: TGCAGTGCTAGAGACCTAAATAAAGACAGGGTTCGTGGCTACACCTTC. Protein product: CSARDLNKDRVRGYTF.

For this clone: Germline and junction disagree at one end, which may indicate a read error. This chain joins TRBV5-1 and TRBJ1-2; tentative D call: TRBD1 (5 bases). CDR1 and CDR2 (germline): SGHRS, YFSETQ. The CDR3 covers 13 residues. The DNA of the CDR3 is TGCGCCAGCAGCTCCGGGACCCGCTATGTCTACACCTTC. Protein product: CASSSGTRYVYTF.

This clone qualifies as medium-sized. The chain combines TRBV6-1 with TRBJ2-2, with D unresolved. In germline, CDR1 is MNHNS, CDR2 SASEGT. The CDR3 runs to 13 residues. The V and J ends lost 5 bases and 4 bases respectively, with 8 bases between them. The CDR3 nucleotides read TGTGCCAGCAGTTCCGTGGGCACCGGGGAGCTGTTTTTT. This translates into CASSSVGTGELFF.

In its sample, this clone was seen many times. For the CDR3, the DNA is TGTGCCAGTAGTATTTCAGACTCTGGAAACACCATATATTTT. This gives the protein CASSISDSGNTIYF. This chain connects TRBV19 to TRBJ1-3; no firm D call. The germline V gene has CDR1 LNHDA and CDR2 SQIVND (reference sequence). Trimming stripped 3 bases from V and 0 bases from J, with 6 bases between. This CDR3 is 14 amino acids long.

In this sample, this clone turned up a few times. V is TRBV19 and J is TRBJ2-1, with D possibly being TRBD2 (7 bases). The germline CDR1 and CDR2 sequences are LNHDA and SQIVND (reference sequence). The CDR3 is made up of 14 amino acids. V lost 9 bases and J 4 bases, leaving 16 bases between the germline ends. The CDR3 is CASRMGGTYNEQFF. In DNA, the CDR3 is TGTGCCAGCAGGATGGGAGGGACATACAATGAGCAGTTCTTC.

This clone is labeled medium-sized (0.01 to 0.1%). The CDR3 loop reads CASSSQHGNEQFF. DNA of the CDR3: TGTGCCAGCAGCTCGCAACATGGCAATGAGCAGTTCTTC. The chain is built from TRBV11-3 and TRBJ2-1, with D uncertain. The CDR3 sequence is 13 residues long. The germline V and J ends were trimmed by 4 bases and 6 bases, with 10 bases remaining between them. The V gene's germline CDR1 is SGHNT and CDR2 YENEEA.

The J gene is TRBJ2-6, the V gene TRBV6-1, with a tentative D call TRBD1 (6 bases). The germline V gene encodes CDR1 MNHNS and CDR2 SASEGT. The CDR3 has 15 amino acids. Deletions cut 2 bases from V and 4 bases from J, with 9 bases between. CDR3 protein: CASSETGSGANVLTF. DNA for the CDR3: TGTGCCAGCAGTGAAACAGGGTCCGGGGCCAACGTCCTGACTTTC.

This clone was seen at least ten times. The chain recombines TRBV20-1 with TRBJ2-7, with TRBD2 identical over 8 bases. J lost 4 bases, V lost 5 bases, and 10 bases had no gene match. Germline V lookup: CDR1 DFQATT, CDR2 SNEGSKA (reference sequence). The CDR3 has 14 residues. The CDR3 DNA sequence: TGCAGTGCTTTTAAGCGGGAGCTTGAGTACGAGCAGTACTTC. Protein product: CSAFKRELEYEQYF.

In this sample, this clone turned up many times. This CDR3 is also generated by other DNA sequences in the sample. This chain uses TRBV19 with TRBJ2-7; D not certain. The CDR3 extends over 14 amino acids. Germline CDR1 and CDR2: LNHDA and SQIVND (reference sequence). Trimming took 5 bases from V and 5 from J, leaving 16 bases between them. The CDR3 region is CASSPSTTGDEQYF. Written as DNA, the CDR3 is TGTGCCAGTAGTCCCTCGACGACTGGGGACGAGCAGTACTTC.

J is TRBJ2-3 and V is TRBV13; 11 bases line up with TRBD2. CDR1 is PRHDT and CDR2 is FYEKMQ in the germline V gene (reference sequence). Trimming removed 5 bases from V and 0 bases from J; junction bases left unmatched: 13. The CDR3 runs to 19 residues. CDR3 sequence reads: CASSPTPSGRFGSTDTQYF. CDR3 sequence (DNA): TGTGCCAGCAGCCCAACGCCTAGCGGGAGGTTCGGGAGCACAGATACGCAGTATTTT.

This clone showed up many times. Written as DNA, the CDR3 is TGTGCCATCAGCCCATCCGGCACTGAAGCTTTCTTT. It yields the protein CAISPSGTEAFF. The chain is built from TRBV10-3 and TRBJ1-1; D not certain. Per the germline V gene, CDR1 is ENHRY and CDR2 is SYGVKD. The CDR3 runs 12 residues. Deletions cut 6 bases from V and 4 bases from J, with 9 bases between.

The rearrangement joins TRBV6-2 or TRBV6-3 to TRBJ1-1; 12 nucleotides match TRBD1. CDR1 and CDR2 from the germline V gene are MNHEY and SVGEGT. Unmatched junction bases numbered 11, after V lost 0 bases and J lost 0 bases. This CDR3 is 20 amino acids long. The CDR3, as DNA: TGTGCCAGCAGTTACTCGAAGGGGACAGGGGGCTCAGCTTTGAACACTGAAGCTTTCTTT. Encoded protein: CASSYSKGTGGSALNTEAFF.

Turning to this clone: The junction does not match germline at one end; this may be a read error. The chain joins TRBV4-1 to TRBJ2-7; TRBD1 agrees at 7 bases. Germline CDR1 reads MGHRA; CDR2 reads YSYEKL. The CDR3 contains 14 residues. The CDR3 region is CASIQGDRAVEQYF. In DNA form, the CDR3 reads TGCGCCAGCATCCAAGGTGACAGGGCTGTCGAGCAGTACTTC.

This clone qualifies as medium-sized (0.01 to 0.1%). Other DNA sequences within the sample encode an identical CDR3. This sequence joins TRBV7-6 and TRBJ1-1, with TRBD1 identical over 7 bases. CDR1 and CDR2 from the germline V gene are SGHVS and FNYEAQ. The junction had 4 bases not matched to a gene; V was cut back by 3 bases and J by 6 bases. The CDR3 is 13 amino acids. The CDR3 region is CASSLTGSAEAFF. CDR3 bases: TGTGCCAGCAGCTTGACAGGGAGCGCTGAAGCTTTCTTT.

This clone was seen many times. The chain employs TRBV9 and TRBJ1-2, with 7 bases aligning to TRBD1. Looked up from germline, CDR1 is SGDLS and CDR2 is YYNGEE. The CDR3 is 18 residues long. Unmatched junction bases numbered 15, after V lost 0 bases and J lost 4 bases. The CDR3 region is CASSVESDRPPRGYGYTF. DNA of the CDR3: TGTGCCAGCAGCGTAGAGTCGGACAGGCCTCCCAGGGGCTATGGCTACACCTTC.

This clone was seen many times. The chain is built from TRBV7-3 and TRBJ2-1, with D perhaps matching TRBD2 (5 bases). Germline-derived CDR1 and CDR2 are SGHTA and FQGTGA. Trimming cost V 1 base and J 3 bases, with 10 bases left between them. The CDR3 covers 15 residues. Here the CDR3 DNA reads TGTGCCAGCAGCTTAAGGCCCCGGGGCTACAATGAGCAGTTCTTC. Amino acid sequence: CASSLRPRGYNEQFF.

The chain carries TRBV7-3 and TRBJ1-1; 7 bases line up with TRBD1. The germline V gene has CDR1 SGHTA and CDR2 FQGTGA. V dropped 5 bases and J dropped 8; count of bases not matched to a gene: 5. The CDR3 extends over 12 amino acids. The CDR3 region has the DNA TGTGCCAGCAGCCGAGGGACAGCCGAAGCTTTCTTT. Its translation is CASSRGTAEAFF.

V and J are TRBV19 and TRBJ1-2; the D is unclear. The CDR3 is 13 residues long. V lost 3 bases, J lost 0 bases, and 5 bases lay in between. Germline-derived CDR1 and CDR2 are LNHDA and SQIVND (reference sequence). CDR3 sequence (DNA): TGTGCCAGTAGTATGACGGCTAACTATGGCTACACCTTC. Protein product: CASSMTANYGYTF.

The V gene is TRBV12-3 or TRBV12-4, the J gene TRBJ1-3; tentatively, D is TRBD1 (5 bases). Trimming stripped 3 bases from V and 2 bases from J, with 17 bases between. There are 17 residues in the CDR3. CDR3 protein: CASSLGRVIGTGNTIYF. The CDR3 nucleotides read TGTGCCAGCAGTTTGGGCAGGGTGATAGGTACTGGAAACACCATATATTTT.

V is TRBV27 and J is TRBJ2-2; the D gene could be TRBD1 or TRBD2 (6 bases each). The germline V gene has CDR1 MNHEY and CDR2 SMNVEV (reference sequence). Trimming removed 7 bases from V and 6 bases from J, with 15 bases in between. The CDR3 spans 14 residues. CDR3 residues: CASKGGRLPGELFF. The CDR3 DNA reads as TGTGCCAGCAAAGGGGGGCGCTTGCCCGGGGAGCTGTTTTTT.

This clone is labeled medium-sized (0.01 to 0.1%). The V and J genes are TRBV28 and TRBJ2-1, with D maybe TRBD2 (6 bases). CDR1 MDHEN and CDR2 SYDVKM come from the germline V gene. The CDR3 is 12 amino acids. The germline V and J ends were trimmed by 1 base and 9 bases, with 7 bases remaining between them. The CDR3, as DNA: TGTGCCAGCAGTTTATCCGGGAGTGAGCAGTTCTTC. Translating gives CASSLSGSEQFF.

Remarks on this clone: This may be a read error: a much more frequent sequence differs by one nucleotide. The rearrangement links TRBV5-1 to TRBJ2-3; the D is unclear. This CDR3 contains 11 residues. The germline V gene encodes CDR1 SGHRS and CDR2 YFSETQ. V was cut by 0 bases and J by 7 bases, with 3 bases left in between. As DNA, the CDR3 is TGCGCCAGCAGCTTGGTCTATACGCAGTATTTT. It codes for CASSLVYTQYF.

By sample share, this clone is large. The CDR3 DNA sequence: TGTGCCAGCACCCGTTCGGGGACAGGGGGTTCACCCCTCCACTTT. Translating it yields CASTRSGTGGSPLHF. This rearrangement joins TRBV6-1 to TRBJ1-6, with 11 nucleotides matching TRBD1. The CDR3 spans 15 residues. Germline V lookup: CDR1 MNHNS, CDR2 SASEGT. V gave up 7 bases and J gave up 9 bases; unmatched junction bases: 8.

This clone has ten or more counts. The rearrangement links TRBV20-1 to TRBJ2-3; 10 nucleotides agree with TRBD1. The CDR3 loop spans 13 amino acids. V lost 7 bases, J lost 12 bases, and 13 bases stayed unmatched. Germline CDR1 is DFQATT and CDR2 is SNEGSKA (reference sequence). The CDR3 nucleotides are TGCAGTGTTCACTTTCCGGGACAGGGGTTTCAGTATTTT. Protein: CSVHFPGQGFQYF.

In its sample, this clone was seen many times. The gene calls are TRBV7-9 and TRBJ1-6; D remains unclear. Germline V lookup: CDR1 SEHNR, CDR2 FQNEAQ (reference sequence). This CDR3 is 13 amino acids long. Between the trimmed V and J ends, which lost 1 base and 6 bases, there was a span of 4 bases. The CDR3 is CASSLDGNSPLHF. DNA for the CDR3: TGTGCCAGCAGCTTAGACGGTAATTCACCCCTCCACTTT.

This clone is classed as medium-sized (0.01 to 0.1%). This chain connects TRBV5-1 to TRBJ1-4; TRBD1 might be the D (5 bases). Germline V gene lookup returns CDR1 SGHRS and CDR2 YFSETQ. With 0 bases removed from V and 0 bases from J, the gap between germline ends came to 9 bases. This CDR3 is 16 amino acids long. The CDR3 reads CASSLGHRTTNEKLFF. The CDR3 region has the DNA TGCGCCAGCAGCTTGGGGCACAGGACAACTAATGAAAAACTGTTTTTT. The full variable domain, with the rest looked up from reference TRBV5-1 and TRBJ1-4, is KAGVTQTPRYLIKTRGQQVTLSCSPISGHRSVSWYQQTPGQGLQFLFEYFSETQRNKGNFPGRFSGRQFSNSRSEMNVSTLELGDSALYLCASSLGHRTTNEKLFFGSGTQLSVL.

The genes are TRBV11-2 and TRBJ2-1; D is possibly TRBD1 (5 bases). The germline V gene encodes CDR1 SGHAT and CDR2 FQNNGV. This CDR3 is built from 14 residues. Trimming took 4 bases from V and 10 from J, leaving 17 bases between them. The CDR3: CASSSGPGLTEQFF. The CDR3 DNA reads TGTGCCAGCAGCTCCGGGCCAGGGCTGACGGAGCAGTTCTTC. Using reference TRBV11-2 and TRBJ2-1 for the parts outside the CDR3, the full variable domain is EAGVAQSPRYKIIEKRQSVAFWCNPISGHATLYWYQQILGQGPKLLIQFQNNGVVDDSQLPKDRFSAERLKGVDSTLKIQPAKLEDSAVYLCASSSGPGLTEQFFGPGTRLTVL.

Note on this clone: A junction boundary mismatches the germline segment, possibly from a read error. CDR3 sequence: CRARWTGTQPQKF. The CDR3 DNA is TGCCGTGCTAGATGGACAGGGACTCAGCCCCAGAAGTTT. The genes are TRBV20-1 and TRBJ1-5; 8 nucleotides line up with TRBD1. From germline, CDR1 is DFQATT and CDR2 SNEGSKA (reference sequence). This CDR3 comprises 13 residues.

This clone was seen a few times. V usage is TRBV6-1 and J usage is TRBJ1-2; TRBD1 might be the D (5 bases). This CDR3 comprises 13 residues. Trimming pared 6 bases from V and 2 bases from J, leaving 10 bases between. Germline V gene data show CDR1 as MNHNS and CDR2 as SASEGT. Here the CDR3 reads CASSPTANYGYTF. The CDR3 DNA reads TGTGCCAGCAGCCCGACAGCGAACTATGGCTACACCTTC.